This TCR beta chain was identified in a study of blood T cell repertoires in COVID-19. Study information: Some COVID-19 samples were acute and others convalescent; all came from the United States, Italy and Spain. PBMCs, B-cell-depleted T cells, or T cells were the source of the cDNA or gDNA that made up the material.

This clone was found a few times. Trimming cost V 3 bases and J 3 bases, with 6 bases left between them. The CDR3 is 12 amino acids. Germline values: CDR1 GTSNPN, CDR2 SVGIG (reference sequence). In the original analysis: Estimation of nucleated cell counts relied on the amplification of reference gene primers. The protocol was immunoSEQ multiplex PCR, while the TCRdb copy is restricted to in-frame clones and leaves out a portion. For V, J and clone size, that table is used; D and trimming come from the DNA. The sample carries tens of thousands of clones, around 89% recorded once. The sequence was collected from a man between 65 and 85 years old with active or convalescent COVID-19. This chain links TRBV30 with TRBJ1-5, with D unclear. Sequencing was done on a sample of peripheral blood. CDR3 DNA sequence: TGTGCCTGGAGCGGGATCAATCAGCCCCAGCATTTT. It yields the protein CAWSGINQPQHF.